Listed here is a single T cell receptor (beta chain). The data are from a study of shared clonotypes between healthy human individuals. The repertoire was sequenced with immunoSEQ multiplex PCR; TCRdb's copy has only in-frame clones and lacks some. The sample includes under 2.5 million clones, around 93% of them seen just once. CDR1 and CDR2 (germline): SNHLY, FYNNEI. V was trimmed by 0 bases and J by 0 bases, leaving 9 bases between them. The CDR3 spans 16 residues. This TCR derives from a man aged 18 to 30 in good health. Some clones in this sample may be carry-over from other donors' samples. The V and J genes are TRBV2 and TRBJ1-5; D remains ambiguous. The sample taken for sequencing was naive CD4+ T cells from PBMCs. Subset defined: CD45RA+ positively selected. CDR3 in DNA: TGTGCCAGCAGTGAAGCTTTAGTTTATAGCAATCAGCCCCAGCATTTT. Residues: CASSEALVYSNQPQHF.